The sequence of this TCR beta chain was determined in a study of identical twins. Only a few counts were recorded for this clonotype. Antigen specificity is unknown. V lost 2 bases to trimming and J lost 3 bases; unmatched junction nucleotides: 8. The CDR3 runs 16 residues. Germline V gene lookup returns CDR1 MNHEY and CDR2 SMNVEV (reference sequence). Each CDR3 protein is one row after TCRdb ran MiXCR on the 5' RACE reads. The sample lists nearly 200,000 distinct CDR3 sequences; 15% were seen once. Study results and limitations: The models gave estimates that fell short of the out-of-frame TCR alpha sharing seen in monozygotic twins. Sequences that were out-of-frame, alpha and twin-shared displayed an excess of low generation probability.

Another study also made use of these data, one on T cells expressing NK-cell markers. This second study says: Most of the eight sequenced donors tested HCMV-seropositive; one tested seronegative. In a handful of donors, dominant clonotypes made up about 25-60.1% of CD3+CD56-NKG2C+ cells.

The chain employs TRBV27 and TRBJ2-7, with TRBD1 matching 9 bases. What was sequenced was CD8+ T cells sorted from blood. The source of this sequence is a woman in her late teens or twenties in good health. CDR3 loop: CASSLGPGQGHYEQYF. The CDR3 DNA reads TGTGCCAGCAGTTTAGGTCCGGGACAGGGCCACTACGAGCAGTACTTC.